The T cell receptor beta chain under discussion was sequenced for a study of shared clonotypes between healthy human individuals. Study in general: The study drew on two women and a few men aged 18 to 49 as donors.

Study-wide points: Non-shared clonotypes displayed generation probabilities falling below those of clonotypes present in all four donors.

The CDR3 contains 18 residues. Germline V gene data show CDR1 as SGHRS and CDR2 as YFSETQ. The J segment lost 2 bases and the V segment lost 4 bases, leaving 17 bases of the junction unmatched. Only in-frame clones appear in the TCRdb table, and some are missing; sequencing was by immunoSEQ multiplex PCR. The table includes about 1 million clones, approximately 68% detected once. About this clone itself: What it binds is unknown.

The TCR sequence derives from a man between 18 and 35 years old in good health. The sequencing input was memory CD4+ T cells sorted from blood. Indicated subset: CD45RA-negative fraction. The V and J genes are TRBV5-1 and TRBJ2-7; 8 nucleotides align to TRBD1. The CDR3 is CASSRTGGSGAKPYEQYF. CDR3 DNA: TGCGCCAGCAGCCGTACAGGGGGTAGCGGAGCAAAACCCTACGAGCAGTACTTC.